This T cell receptor beta chain comes out of a study of neurological immune-mediated disorders. This CDR3 region has 16 residues. Germline CDR1 reads SEHNR; CDR2 reads FQNEAQ (reference sequence). V was pared by 5 bases and J by 6 bases, with 21 bases between. The team produced cDNA through 5'RACE using 10-nucleotide random UMIs. TCRdb independently ran MiXCR on the 5' RACE reads; one entry per CDR3 protein. The table has about 65,000 distinct CDR3 sequences, 4.1% seen once; the top ten hold roughly 2.8%. Overall study findings and caveats: None of the features examined (clinical or MRI) was associated with the multiple sclerosis repertoire cluster. Healthy controls had more TCR clonal expansion than multiple sclerosis, which showed the least, whereas HTLV-1-associated myelopathy showed the most. Expanded clones shared no CDR3 amino acid sequences across subjects, suggesting private repertoires in all groups.

This clonotype has a count of ten or more. Its matching antigen is unknown. The chain recombines TRBV7-9 with TRBJ2-3; D may be TRBD2 (7 bases). Sequenced material: PBMCs. This receptor was taken from a middle-aged man with multiple sclerosis. This chain's CDR3 is CASSPTPGRGRDTQYF. CDR3 DNA sequence: TGTGCCAGCAGCCCCACCCCGGGGCGGGGGCGTGATACGCAGTATTTT.